A single sample gave rise to the 27 T cell receptor beta chains below, sequenced in a study of glioma-infiltrating T cells. The iRepertoire nested amplicon-rescue multiplex PCR amplified TCR alpha and beta CDR3s from RNA. TCRdb fed the multiplex PCR reads into MiXCR, producing one record per CDR3 protein. Seen here are 150,000 to 200,000 distinct CDR3 sequences, roughly two fifths observed once, and the top ten hold roughly 5.4%. Specimen: glioma tissue, nonneoplastic brain tissue, or PBMCs (not recorded which). The origin of the receptors is a human donor with low-grade glioma or glioblastoma, undergoing nonglioma brain surgery, or in good health (not recorded which).

As regards this clonotype: This sequence may be a read error, since a much larger clone differs from it by one base. The J gene is TRBJ2-7, the V gene TRBV19, with TRBD2 matching 11 bases. The length of the CDR3 is 15 residues. Germline V lookup: CDR1 LNHDA, CDR2 SQIVND (reference sequence). The CDR3 region has the DNA TGTGCCAGAAGTATCCGGACTAGCGGGTTATACGAGCAGTACTTC. This codes for CARSIRTSGLYEQYF.

This clonotype was seen many times. The chain couples TRBV2 to TRBJ2-3; D may be TRBD1 (5 bases). CDR1 and CDR2 (germline): SNHLY, FYNNEI. CDR3 length: 13 residues. Trimming stripped 8 bases from V and 4 bases from J, with 13 bases between. CDR3 DNA sequence: TGTGCCAGCCAATCTGACAGAGCAGATACGCAGTATTTT. The encoded protein is CASQSDRADTQYF. Full variable domain (remainder filled in from reference TRBV2 and TRBJ2-3): EPEVTQTPSHQVTQMGQEVILRCVPISNHLYFYWYRQILGQKVEFLVSFYNNEISEKSEIFDDQFSVERPDGSNFTLKIRSTKLEDSAMYFCASQSDRADTQYFGPGTRLTVL.

This clonotype has ten or more counts. V and J are TRBV20-1 and TRBJ2-1; 10 nucleotides line up with TRBD1. The CDR3 is made up of 16 amino acids. Losses at the gene ends were 1 base for V and 6 bases for J; bases not matched to a gene: 9. CDR1 DFQATT and CDR2 SNEGSKA come from the germline V gene (reference sequence). CDR3 loop: CSARGSDRGFSNEQFF. CDR3 coding DNA: TGCAGTGCTAGAGGGTCGGACAGGGGGTTCAGCAATGAGCAGTTCTTC.

This clonotype was seen at least ten times. This sequence joins TRBV15 and TRBJ2-2, with D perhaps matching TRBD2 (6 bases). Germline V gene lookup returns CDR1 LNHNV and CDR2 YYDKDF (reference sequence). With 5 bases removed from V and 1 base from J, the gap between germline ends came to 17 bases. The CDR3 extends over 17 amino acids. CDR3 nucleotide sequence: TGTGCCACCAGCGGACCCAACAGACTAGAGAACACCGGGGAGCTGTTTTTT. Encoded protein: CATSGPNRLENTGELFF.

This clonotype was seen at least ten times. The rearrangement uses TRBV28 and TRBJ2-3, with TRBD2 matching 7 bases. This CDR3 is built from 16 residues. Trimming at V came to 8 bases and at J to 8 bases, leaving 19 bases not matched to a gene. Germline CDR1 is MDHEN and CDR2 is SYDVKM. The CDR3, as DNA: TGTGCCAGCGCTAGCTCGGGGGGAGAAGTTGATGGTACGCAGTATTTT. It yields the protein CASASSGGEVDGTQYF.

Points on this clonotype: A single base separates this from a much larger clone, so it may be a read error. This chain links TRBV12-3 or TRBV12-4 with TRBJ1-5; D not resolved. V was pared by 0 bases and J by 13 bases, with 7 bases between. This CDR3 has 11 amino acids. CDR3 DNA sequence: TGTGCCAGCAGTTTAGCTGGAGGACAGCATTTT. It is translated as CASSLAGGQHF.

This clonotype was seen at least ten times. The CDR3 DNA follows: TGCAGTGCTAGAGATAGTGGCGCCAGGGTCCATGAGCAGTTCTTC. Translated, it gives CSARDSGARVHEQFF. The chain is built from TRBV20-1 and TRBJ2-1; maybe TRBD1 (5 bases). Trimming shortened V by 0 bases and J by 8 bases, and 17 bases separated the two germline ends. CDR3 length equals 15 residues. CDR1 and CDR2 (germline): DFQATT, SNEGSKA (reference sequence).

The table lists this clonotype with many counts. This chain joins TRBV2 and TRBJ1-2; 7 positions agree with TRBD1. Germline V lookup: CDR1 SNHLY, CDR2 FYNNEI. The J segment lost 8 bases and the V segment lost 3 bases, leaving 12 bases of the junction unmatched. CDR3 length: 15 residues. The CDR3 nucleotides are TGTGCCAGCAGTGATACCGGGACAGCCTATAGGGGCTACACCTTC. Its translation is CASSDTGTAYRGYTF.

A note on this clonotype: A clone one base away is much larger, so this may be a read error. The chain employs TRBV2 and TRBJ1-2; D unclear. CDR1 is SNHLY and CDR2 is FYNNEI in the germline V gene. V lost 7 bases and J lost 6, with 15 bases in between. The CDR3 is 13 residues long. The CDR3 loop reads CASMGRHGDGYTF. In nucleotides, the CDR3 is TGTGCCAGCATGGGTCGGCATGGTGATGGCTACACCTTC.

Concerning this clonotype itself: Being one base from a much bigger clone, this may be a read error. The rearrangement links TRBV6-1 to TRBJ1-3; D ambiguous. CDR1 and CDR2 from the germline V gene are MNHNS and SASEGT. This CDR3 spans 17 amino acids. The CDR3 DNA sequence: TGTGCCAGCAGTGAACACCTCGAGGCGTTCTCTGGAAAAACCATATATTTT. Translation: CASSEHLEAFSGKTIYF.

This clonotype was seen many times. V is TRBV2 and J is TRBJ2-4, with D possibly matching TRBD2 (5 bases). The CDR3 contains 13 residues. In germline, CDR1 is SNHLY, CDR2 FYNNEI. The V end was cut by 4 bases, the J end by 6 bases, with 10 bases between. The CDR3 here is CASSGGLLNIQYF. The CDR3 DNA reads as TGTGCCAGCAGTGGAGGACTGCTAAACATTCAGTACTTC. Drawing the rest from reference TRBV2 and TRBJ2-4, the complete variable domain is EPEVTQTPSHQVTQMGQEVILRCVPISNHLYFYWYRQILGQKVEFLVSFYNNEISEKSEIFDDQFSVERPDGSNFTLKIRSTKLEDSAMYFCASSGGLLNIQYFGAGTRLSVL.

This rearrangement joins TRBV12-3 or TRBV12-4 to TRBJ2-7; tentatively, D is TRBD1 (6 bases). V was clipped by 5 bases and J by 4 bases, with 15 bases between them. This CDR3 contains 14 residues. The CDR3 region has the DNA TGTGCCAGCAGTGTCACCGATACAGGGTACGAGCAGTACTTC. Protein sequence: CASSVTDTGYEQYF.

Comment on this clonotype: A read error may explain this, as a much larger clone is one base away. The genes are TRBV19 and TRBJ1-1; D gene unclear. Germline V gives CDR1 LNHDA, CDR2 SQIVND (reference sequence). The CDR3 has 13 amino acids. CDR3 protein: CASSIMRNTKAFF. The CDR3 nucleotides are TGTGCCAGTAGTATAATGAGGAACACTAAAGCTTTCTTT.

This clonotype occurred many times. The rearrangement uses TRBV6-1 and TRBJ2-5; possibly TRBD1 or TRBD2 for D (5 bases each). The CDR3 is made up of 14 amino acids. V dropped 3 bases and J dropped 4 bases, with 12 bases sitting between them. CDR1 and CDR2 (germline): MNHNS, SASEGT. The chain's CDR3 is CASSETTGLETQYF. CDR3 in DNA: TGTGCCAGCAGTGAGACTACAGGATTAGAGACCCAGTACTTC.

Of note for this clonotype: The CDR3 ends on some other residue instead of the conserved phenylalanine or tryptophan, so this is likely a read error. This sequence joins TRBV6-1 and TRBJ2-5; 8 nucleotides agree with TRBD2. Germline CDR1 reads MNHNS; CDR2 reads SASEGT. This CDR3 has 12 residues. CDR3 DNA: TGTGCCAGAAGTGTCAGCGGGAGGACCCAGTACCTC. Its translation is CARSVSGRTQYL.

In DNA form, the CDR3 reads TGTGCCAGCAGCACAAGCCCCGGGGCCGGGGAGCTGTTTTTT. It specifies CASSTSPGAGELFF. This chain joins TRBV3-1 and TRBJ2-2, with D possibly TRBD2 on 5 matching bases. CDR1 LGHDT and CDR2 YNNKEL come from the germline V gene (reference sequence). The CDR3 spans 14 residues. Between the trimmed V and J ends, which lost 5 bases and 6 bases, there was a span of 13 bases.

Points on this clonotype: A single base separates this from a much larger clone, so it may be a read error. V gene TRBV4-2 combines with J gene TRBJ1-1, with unresolved D. CDR1 and CDR2 (germline): LGHNA, YNFKEQ. This CDR3 is 14 amino acids long. This chain's CDR3 is CASSQEFRNTEALF. CDR3 DNA sequence: TGTGCCAGCAGCCAAGAATTTCGGAACACTGAAGCTCTCTTT.

This clonotype was recorded many times. The V call is TRBV2, the J call TRBJ2-1, with D uncertain. Trimming removed 2 bases from V and 14 bases from J, with 13 bases in between. This CDR3 is built from 12 residues. Per the germline V gene, CDR1 is SNHLY and CDR2 is FYNNEI. CDR3 in DNA: TGTGCCAGCAGTGAAAAGTTAGCTCCGAAGTTCTTC. The encoded protein is CASSEKLAPKFF.

As to this clonotype: This clone may be a read error of a much larger clone one base away. V gene TRBV28 combines with J gene TRBJ2-4, with D possibly being TRBD1 (6 bases). The V gene's germline CDR1 is MDHEN and CDR2 SYDVKM. Trimming left V 8 bases short and J 8 bases short, with 31 bases between. This CDR3 spans 18 amino acids. The CDR3 DNA sequence: TGTGCCAGCGGTTCCAAATCTATTAGGACAGCTAAAGAGGACATTCAGTACTTC. Its translation is CASGSKSIRTAKEDIQYF.

Turning to this clonotype: This may come from a read error, since a much larger clone is one base off. The rearrangement uses TRBV6-1 and TRBJ2-1; a possible D gene is TRBD1 (5 bases). The V end lost 6 bases, the J end lost 6 bases, and 18 bases lay between the germline ends. Germline CDR1 MNHNS, CDR2 SASEGT. The CDR3 contains 15 residues. CDR3 coding DNA: TGTGCCAGCAGCCCTCTAGGGGTAGAAGGCAATGAGCAGTTCTTC. It specifies CASSPLGVEGNEQFF.

The chain couples TRBV3-1 to TRBJ2-5; D remains unclear. The V end lost 4 bases, the J end lost 3 bases, and 12 bases lay between the germline ends. The CDR3 runs to 14 residues. Germline V lookup: CDR1 LGHDT, CDR2 YNNKEL (reference sequence). The CDR3 DNA follows: TGTGCCAGCAGCCGCGACCCACACGAAGAGACCCAGTACTTC. It yields the protein CASSRDPHEETQYF.

This clonotype appeared many times. The rearrangement uses TRBV28 and TRBJ1-2; possible D gene TRBD1, 6 bases. This CDR3 has 17 amino acids. V dropped 1 base and J dropped 3 bases, with 18 bases sitting between them. Germline lookup yields CDR1 MDHEN and CDR2 SYDVKM. The CDR3 sequence is CASSLSLFRGRYYGYTF. DNA for the CDR3: TGTGCCAGCAGTTTATCCCTTTTCAGGGGAAGATACTATGGCTACACCTTC.

Comment on this clonotype: Its ends do not fully match the called genes, so a read error is possible. This chain joins TRBV11-2 and TRBJ1-1, with D unclear. CDR3 size: 13 residues. Germline loops: CDR1 SGHAT, CDR2 FQNNGV. The CDR3 sequence is CASSLDRNTVAFF. CDR3 DNA sequence: TGTGCCAGCAGCTTAGACAGGAACACTGTAGCTTTCTTT. Full variable domain (remainder filled in from reference TRBV11-2 and TRBJ1-1): EAGVAQSPRYKIIEKRQSVAFWCNPISGHATLYWYQQILGQGPKLLIQFQNNGVVDDSQLPKDRFSAERLKGVDSTLKIQPAKLEDSAVYLCASSLDRNTVAFFGQGTRLTVV.

Details on this clonotype: Just one base apart from a much larger clone, this may be a read error. The chain uses TRBV27 and TRBJ2-1, with D perhaps TRBD2 (5 bases). Trimming cost V 7 bases and J 1 base, with 14 bases left between them. Germline V gene lookup returns CDR1 MNHEY and CDR2 SMNVEV (reference sequence). The CDR3 totals 15 residues. The CDR3 region has the DNA TGTGCCAGCACCGGTGGGAGAAGGTCCTACAATGAGCAGTTCTTC. The encoded protein is CASTGGRRSYNEQFF.

This clonotype was seen just once. This may be a read error, as it is one base from a much larger clone. The rearrangement uses TRBV6-1 and TRBJ2-1; no clear D. The CDR3 is 13 amino acids. Germline CDR1 MNHNS, CDR2 SASEGT. The CDR3 loop reads CARSQDPYNEQFF. CDR3 nucleotide sequence: TGCGCCAGAAGCCAAGATCCCTACAATGAGCAGTTCTTC.

This clonotype was counted a few times. The chain joins TRBV2 to TRBJ1-4, with TRBD1 matching 10 bases. Germline V CDR1 and CDR2: SNHLY, FYNNEI. The length of the CDR3 is 15 residues. The junction had 6 bases not matched to a gene; V was cut back by 6 bases and J by 5 bases. For the CDR3, the DNA is TGTGCCAGCAGGAGGGACAGGGGTCCAAATGAAAAACTGTTTTTT. Encoded protein: CASRRDRGPNEKLFF.

This clonotype was detected many times. This rearrangement joins TRBV7-8 to TRBJ2-7, with TRBD1 identical over 7 bases. V lost 5 bases, J lost 2 bases, and 9 bases stayed unmatched. CDR3 size: 15 residues. CDR1 and CDR2 (germline): SGHVS, FQNEAQ. The CDR3 DNA follows: TGTGCCAGCAGCCTTCGAAGGGACAGAGCCTACGAGCAGTACTTC. It codes for CASSLRRDRAYEQYF.